Sequencing of this TCR beta chain was carried out in a study of blood T cell repertoires in COVID-19. As processed by the authors: It was from reference gene primer amplification that nucleated cell counts were estimated. The method was immunoSEQ multiplex PCR; TCRdb's version includes in-frame clones alone and lacks a portion of them. That table is the source of V, J and clone size, and D and trimming were worked out from the DNA. This table holds 150,000 to 200,000 clones, about 80% found once. The CDR3 length is 15 residues. CDR1 is SGHTA, CDR2 FQGNSA, per germline. After removal of 5 bases from V and 8 bases from J, the junction contained 9 bases not matched to a gene.

V usage is TRBV7-2 and J usage is TRBJ1-4; 9 bases agree with TRBD1. The material sequenced was peripheral blood. The source of this sequence is a man aged 30-40 years with active or convalescent COVID-19. The CDR3 reads CASSPSGDRAEKLFF. DNA of the CDR3: TGTGCCAGCAGCCCAAGTGGGGACAGGGCCGAAAAACTGTTTTTT.